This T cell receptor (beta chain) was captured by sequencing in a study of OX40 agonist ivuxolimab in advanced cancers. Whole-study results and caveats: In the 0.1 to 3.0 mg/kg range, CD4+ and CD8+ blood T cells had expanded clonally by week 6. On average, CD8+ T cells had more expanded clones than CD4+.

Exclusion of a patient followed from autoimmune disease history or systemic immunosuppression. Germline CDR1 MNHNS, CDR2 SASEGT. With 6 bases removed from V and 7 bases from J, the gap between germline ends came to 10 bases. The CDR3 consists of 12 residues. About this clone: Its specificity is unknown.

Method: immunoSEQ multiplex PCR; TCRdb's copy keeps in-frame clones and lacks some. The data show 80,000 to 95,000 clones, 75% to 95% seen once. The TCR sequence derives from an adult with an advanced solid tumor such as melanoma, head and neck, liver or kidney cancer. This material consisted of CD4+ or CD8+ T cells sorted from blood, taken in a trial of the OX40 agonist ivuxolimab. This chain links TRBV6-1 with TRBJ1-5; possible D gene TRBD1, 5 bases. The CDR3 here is CASRRQTQPQHF. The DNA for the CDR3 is TGTGCCAGCAGAAGACAGACCCAGCCCCAGCATTTT.